A single sample is the source of the 7 T cell receptor beta chains below, sequenced in a study of blood T cells in healthy people across ages. Sample-barcoded 5' priming and a J-beta primer mix drove a second PCR of roughly 7 to 11 cycles. TCRdb reanalysed the 5' RACE reads using MiXCR and keeps one entry per CDR3 protein. Of fewer than 900,000 distinct CDR3 sequences in the sample, around half were seen once. The sample was blood. These receptors came from a woman aged 55-70 years in good health.

This clonotype was found a few times. A much bigger clone sits one base away, suggesting this may be a read error. The chain links TRBV10-3 to TRBJ2-5, with D tentatively TRBD1 (7 bases). The CDR3 spans 15 residues. Trimming cost V 2 bases and J 11 bases, with 21 bases left between them. CDR1 is ENHRY, CDR2 SYGVKD, per germline. CDR3 bases: TGTGCCATCAGTGAGCCGGGGGACAGAGTCCAAGGGCAGTACTTC. Its translation: CAISEPGDRVQGQYF.

This clonotype showed up many times. This sequence joins TRBV7-2 and TRBJ2-7; TRBD2 aligns across 13 bases. This CDR3 has 18 amino acids. CDR1 is SGHTA, CDR2 FQGNSA, per germline. Unmatched junction bases numbered 8, after V lost 3 bases and J lost 0 bases. The CDR3 protein is CASSFRTSGRGGSYEQYF. In nucleotides, the CDR3 is TGTGCCAGCAGCTTCCGGACTAGCGGGAGAGGGGGCTCCTACGAGCAGTACTTC.

This clonotype showed up just a few times. V usage is TRBV7-9 and J usage is TRBJ2-5; D possibly corresponds to TRBD2 (6 bases). Germline V lookup: CDR1 SEHNR, CDR2 FQNEAQ (reference sequence). The CDR3 totals 14 residues. Trimming removed 5 bases from V and 0 bases from J, with 10 bases in between. As DNA, the CDR3 is TGTGCCAGCAGCACCGGGACTCACCAAGAGACCCAGTACTTC. Amino acids: CASSTGTHQETQYF.

The chain uses TRBV4-1 and TRBJ2-5; D may match TRBD1 or TRBD2 (5 bases each). Per germline, CDR1 MGHRA and CDR2 YSYEKL. Trimming took off 3 bases at V and 5 bases at J, with 19 bases between the two ends. The CDR3 is 16 residues long. This chain's CDR3 is CASSHHASGGEETQYF. DNA for the CDR3: TGCGCCAGCAGCCACCACGCGAGTGGGGGTGAGGAGACCCAGTACTTC.

This clonotype was counted ten times or more. This chain uses TRBV7-6 with TRBJ2-5; TRBD1 matches at 10 bases. Losses at the gene ends were 2 bases for V and 11 bases for J; bases not matched to a gene: 8. Germline lookup yields CDR1 SGHVS and CDR2 FNYEAQ. The CDR3 has 14 amino acids. The CDR3 coding sequence is TGTGCCAGCAGCTTATCGGGACAGGGGAGGGAGCAGTACTTC. This sequence encodes CASSLSGQGREQYF.

The table lists this clonotype with a few counts. The V call is TRBV18, the J call TRBJ1-1; the match to TRBD1 covers 7 bases. V was pared by 2 bases and J by 3 bases, with 12 bases of the junction left unmatched. This CDR3 has 17 residues. CDR1 is KGHSH and CDR2 is LQKENI in the germline V gene. The CDR3 region has the DNA TGTGCCAGCTCACCATATCAGAGGGGGCAGCGGGACACTGAAGCTTTCTTT. Protein sequence: CASSPYQRGQRDTEAFF.

CDR3 residues: CAISARGPRLEQYF. The CDR3 DNA is TGTGCCATCAGTGCCCGAGGACCGCGCTTGGAGCAGTACTTC. This chain links TRBV10-3 with TRBJ2-7; D gene ambiguous. Per the germline V gene, CDR1 is ENHRY and CDR2 is SYGVKD. The CDR3 loop spans 14 amino acids. The ends were cut back, 4 bases at V and 7 bases at J, with 17 bases in the middle.